A selection of T cell receptor beta chains follows, all from one sample in a study of graft-versus-host responses after intestinal transplantation. Sequencing used immunoSEQ multiplex PCR; TCRdb keeps in-frame clones, though not all of them. This sample has 40,000 to 45,000 clones, with approximately 96% found just once. Their specific antigens are unknown. The source material was unstimulated CD8+ T cells sorted from spleen or lymph node cells, sampled before transplant. These receptors originate from a human donor who was the organ donor for an intestinal transplant. Both conserved end residues are part of each CDR3. D genes are given only for firm matches. Only some rows state a clone size, as once, few, many or a class for expanded clones.

d_call	v_call	j_call	clone_size	cdr3_aa	cdr3_nt
-	TRBV7-9	TRBJ2-2	-	CASSLASGGNTGELFF	TGTGCCAGCAGCTTAGCTTCGGGGGGCAACACCGGGGAGCTGTTTTTT
TRBD1	TRBV13	TRBJ2-5	few	CASSMSGTAQETQYF	TGTGCCAGCAGCATGTCCGGGACAGCCCAAGAGACCCAGTACTTC
-	TRBV11-2	TRBJ1-6	-	CASTRDALNNNSPLHF	TGTGCCAGCACTAGGGACGCCTTGAACAATAATTCACCCCTCCACTTT
-	TRBV6-1	TRBJ1-5	-	CASNGGEFSNQPQHF	TGTGCCAGCAACGGAGGTGAGTTCAGCAATCAGCCCCAGCATTTT
TRBD1	TRBV18	TRBJ1-2	once	CASSPPGQTIGYTF	TGTGCCAGCTCACCACCGGGACAGACAATCGGCTACACCTTC
-	TRBV14	TRBJ1-1	-	CASSFWEGKITEAFF	TGTGCCAGCAGCTTTTGGGAAGGTAAAATCACTGAAGCTTTCTTT
-	TRBV6-1	TRBJ2-1	-	CASTLIDSYNEQFF	TGTGCCAGCACCCTCATCGACTCCTACAATGAGCAGTTCTTC
TRBD2	TRBV6-5	TRBJ2-2	few	CASSFGGGPGELFF	TGTGCCAGCAGTTTCGGGGGGGGACCCGGGGAGCTGTTTTTT
TRBD1	TRBV6-4	TRBJ2-1	-	CASSDGTGGNEQFF	TGTGCCAGCAGTGACGGGACAGGGGGGAATGAGCAGTTCTTC
TRBD2	TRBV11-3	TRBJ2-1	once	CASSLSFGGGNEQFF	TGTGCCAGCAGCCTATCCTTTGGCGGGGGGAATGAGCAGTTCTTC
-	TRBV4-1	TRBJ2-7	-	CASSQDAGALFYEQYF	TGCGCCAGCAGCCAAGATGCAGGGGCGCTCTTCTACGAGCAGTACTTC
-	TRBV7-9	TRBJ2-7	-	CASSFSDEQYF	TGTGCCAGCAGCTTTTCGGACGAGCAGTACTTC
-	TRBV13	TRBJ2-1	-	CASALRQGGEQFF	TGTGCCAGCGCCCTTAGACAGGGAGGTGAGCAGTTCTTC
-	TRBV11-1	TRBJ2-7	-	CASSLAYGLSYEQYF	TGTGCCAGCAGCTTAGCTTATGGATTGTCCTACGAGCAGTACTTC
-	TRBV6-5	TRBJ1-3	-	CASSLGIGNTIYF	TGTGCCAGCAGTCTGGGAATTGGAAACACCATATATTTT
TRBD1	TRBV4-3	TRBJ2-7	-	CASSQDRDRGGAGIYEQYF	TGCGCCAGCAGCCAAGACCGGGACAGGGGGGGAGCCGGTATCTACGAGCAGTACTTC
-	TRBV6-6	TRBJ1-3	-	CASAPGGNTIYF	TGTGCCAGCGCACCAGGGGGAAACACCATATATTTT
TRBD1	TRBV10-3	TRBJ2-7	-	CAISTGGEQYF	TGTGCCATCAGTACAGGGGGCGAGCAGTACTTC